This TCR beta chain was sequenced in a study of OX40 agonist ivuxolimab in advanced cancers. Generated by immunoSEQ multiplex PCR, the TCRdb table keeps only in-frame clones and is missing some. The sample yields 70,000 to 85,000 clones, approximately 95% seen once. The CDR3 covers 13 residues. Germline-derived CDR1 and CDR2 are MDHEN and SYDVKM. The chain employs TRBV28 and TRBJ2-3; a weak D match, TRBD2 (5 bases). This material consisted of CD4+ or CD8+ T cells sorted from blood, taken in a trial of the OX40 agonist ivuxolimab. The sequence derives from an adult with an advanced solid tumor such as melanoma, head and neck, liver or kidney cancer. CDR3 DNA sequence: TGTGCTGGGAATGAGGAGGGCACAGATACGCAGTATTTT. Its translation is CAGNEEGTDTQYF.